This T cell receptor (beta chain) is from a study of blood T cell repertoires in COVID-19. Study details: Samples came from the United States, Italy and Spain, spanning acute and convalescent COVID-19. Sample material is recorded as cDNA or gDNA derived from T cells, B-cell-depleted T cells, or PBMCs.

CDR1 is SQVTM and CDR2 is ANQGSEA in the germline V gene. The CDR3 runs 12 residues. The V gene lost 4 bases and the J gene lost 7 bases, with 11 bases spanning the gap. Original processing notes: Researchers report that nucleated cell counts were estimated from reference gene primer amplification. Clones were read by immunoSEQ multiplex PCR, and TCRdb kept only the in-frame ones, dropping some. Clone size and V and J calls were adopted from that table, with D and trimming inferred from the DNA. Among around 170,000 clones listed, about 88% were seen once. The sample taken for sequencing was peripheral blood. V gene TRBV29-1 combines with J gene TRBJ2-1, with TRBD2 as a possible D gene (7 bases). The receptor's source is a man aged 55 to 70 with acute or convalescent COVID-19. In DNA, the CDR3 is TGCAGCGTTGGGAGGGGGGGTAATGAGCAGTTCTTC. Amino acids: CSVGRGGNEQFF.